The T cell receptor (beta chain) under discussion was sequenced for a study of blood T cells in healthy people across ages. Primed by a sample-barcoded 5' primer and a J-beta primer mix, a second PCR proceeded for about 7 to 11 cycles. TCRdb recomputed calls from the 5' RACE reads with MiXCR, one row per CDR3 protein. The data hold about 1.4 million distinct CDR3 sequences, with approximately 59% observed a single time. This clonotype was detected a few times. Per the germline V gene, CDR1 is MNHEY and CDR2 is SVGEGT. This CDR3 is 17 amino acids long. The trim removed 5 bases at V and 1 base at J, leaving 11 bases unmatched.

Sequences were obtained from blood. The gene calls are TRBV6-2 or TRBV6-3 and TRBJ2-7; TRBD2 agrees at 10 bases. The receptor was derived from a man aged 18 to 29 in good health. The CDR3: CASSITSGARNSYEQYF. The CDR3 bases are TGTGCCAGCAGTATCACTAGCGGGGCCAGAAATTCCTACGAGCAGTACTTC.